The rows below give T cell receptor beta chains drawn from one sample of a study of spatial heterogeneity in lung cancer. Using its own MiXCR run on the 5' RACE reads, TCRdb lists one record per CDR3 protein. The table has some 40,000 distinct CDR3 sequences, 5.2% seen once. Sequencing was performed on PBMCs, taken at surgery. The receptors originated from a female donor with early-stage non-small cell lung cancer. Both conserved end residues are part of each CDR3.

J: TRBJ1-2
length: 13
V: TRBV29-1
CDR3: CSVGEGSNYGYTF

J: TRBJ1-1
length: 16
V: TRBV5-1
CDR3: CASSAQLSRLGTEAFF

J: TRBJ2-4
length: 15
V: TRBV28
CDR3: CASSLEGQGQNIQYF

J: TRBJ2-3
length: 17
V: TRBV14
CDR3: CASSQGRTSGGTDTQYF

J: TRBJ1-2
length: 13
V: TRBV7-9
CDR3: CASSFTGEAGYTF

J: TRBJ1-2
length: 15
V: TRBV5-1
CDR3: CASSLDGRSNYGYTF

J: TRBJ1-1
length: 15
V: TRBV2
CDR3: CASSEEARPNTEAFF

J: TRBJ2-2
length: 14
V: TRBV7-9
CDR3: CASSRGTTAGELFF

J: TRBJ2-7
length: 16
V: TRBV9
CDR3: CASSVGGGSLSYEQYF

J: TRBJ2-3
length: 13
V: TRBV7-9
CDR3: CASSFVGADTQYF

J: TRBJ2-3
length: 14
V: TRBV20-1
CDR3: CSARDPQGRGTQYF

J: TRBJ1-4
length: 14
V: TRBV12-3/TRBV12-4
CDR3: CASRPGRRKEKLFF

J: TRBJ1-4
length: 15
V: TRBV14
CDR3: CASSQEDRSWEKLFF

J: TRBJ1-2
length: 14
V: TRBV7-2
CDR3: CASSLRGGALGYTF

J: TRBJ2-3
length: 19
V: TRBV28
CDR3: CASSGPTSGGHRATDTQYF

J: TRBJ1-6
length: 15
V: TRBV5-4
CDR3: CASSLGHQKGSPLHF

J: TRBJ1-2
length: 14
V: TRBV12-3/TRBV12-4
CDR3: CATSKGAGSYGYTF

J: TRBJ2-7
length: 14
V: TRBV18
CDR3: CASSGDGSSYEQYF

J: TRBJ1-1
length: 13
V: TRBV5-5
CDR3: CASSWTTGEKAFF

J: TRBJ1-5
length: 13
V: TRBV28
CDR3: CASIRQGGQPQHF

J: TRBJ2-3
length: 14
V: TRBV7-2
CDR3: CASMSLAGIDTQYF

J: TRBJ2-5
length: 17
V: TRBV11-2
CDR3: CASSSGQGGRVGETQYF

J: TRBJ2-1
length: 13
V: TRBV7-3
CDR3: CASSFYRGNEQFF

J: TRBJ2-5
length: 14
V: TRBV2
CDR3: CASSESGGAETQYF

J: TRBJ2-5
length: 15
V: TRBV28
CDR3: CASSPLGLTGETQYF

J: TRBJ2-3
length: 19
V: TRBV5-6
CDR3: CASSLMALWSQGIPDTQYF

J: TRBJ2-7
length: 14
V: TRBV10-2
CDR3: CATTFQGASYEQYF

J: TRBJ2-5
length: 17
V: TRBV3-1
CDR3: CASSAGPSLTYQETQYF

J: TRBJ2-7
length: 17
V: TRBV5-1
CDR3: CASSLARLAGGTYEQYF

J: TRBJ1-1
length: 17
V: TRBV9
CDR3: CASSVGIGRTMNTEAFF

J: TRBJ1-1
length: 14
V: TRBV7-3
CDR3: CASSSRGPGAEAFF

J: TRBJ1-1
length: 14
V: TRBV2
CDR3: CASIPGDMNTEAFF

J: TRBJ1-2
length: 14
V: TRBV24-1
CDR3: CATSDTDRDYGYTF

J: TRBJ1-1
length: 16
V: TRBV28
CDR3: CASFPGSGQANTEAFF

J: TRBJ1-1
length: 13
V: TRBV5-5
CDR3: CASRETEDTEAFF

J: TRBJ1-2
length: 17
V: TRBV6-6
CDR3: CASSYAPGTAAAYGYTF

J: TRBJ2-3
length: 16
V: TRBV12-3/TRBV12-4
CDR3: CASSFSGQGPTDTQYF

J: TRBJ2-1
length: 14
V: TRBV5-1
CDR3: CASSLYSGDSEQFF

J: TRBJ1-2
length: 15
V: TRBV2
CDR3: CASSELVRANYGYTF

J: TRBJ1-5
length: 15
V: TRBV20-1
CDR3: CSARDFEGGNQPQHF

J: TRBJ2-7
length: 15
V: TRBV5-4
CDR3: CASSSHLGKSNEQYF